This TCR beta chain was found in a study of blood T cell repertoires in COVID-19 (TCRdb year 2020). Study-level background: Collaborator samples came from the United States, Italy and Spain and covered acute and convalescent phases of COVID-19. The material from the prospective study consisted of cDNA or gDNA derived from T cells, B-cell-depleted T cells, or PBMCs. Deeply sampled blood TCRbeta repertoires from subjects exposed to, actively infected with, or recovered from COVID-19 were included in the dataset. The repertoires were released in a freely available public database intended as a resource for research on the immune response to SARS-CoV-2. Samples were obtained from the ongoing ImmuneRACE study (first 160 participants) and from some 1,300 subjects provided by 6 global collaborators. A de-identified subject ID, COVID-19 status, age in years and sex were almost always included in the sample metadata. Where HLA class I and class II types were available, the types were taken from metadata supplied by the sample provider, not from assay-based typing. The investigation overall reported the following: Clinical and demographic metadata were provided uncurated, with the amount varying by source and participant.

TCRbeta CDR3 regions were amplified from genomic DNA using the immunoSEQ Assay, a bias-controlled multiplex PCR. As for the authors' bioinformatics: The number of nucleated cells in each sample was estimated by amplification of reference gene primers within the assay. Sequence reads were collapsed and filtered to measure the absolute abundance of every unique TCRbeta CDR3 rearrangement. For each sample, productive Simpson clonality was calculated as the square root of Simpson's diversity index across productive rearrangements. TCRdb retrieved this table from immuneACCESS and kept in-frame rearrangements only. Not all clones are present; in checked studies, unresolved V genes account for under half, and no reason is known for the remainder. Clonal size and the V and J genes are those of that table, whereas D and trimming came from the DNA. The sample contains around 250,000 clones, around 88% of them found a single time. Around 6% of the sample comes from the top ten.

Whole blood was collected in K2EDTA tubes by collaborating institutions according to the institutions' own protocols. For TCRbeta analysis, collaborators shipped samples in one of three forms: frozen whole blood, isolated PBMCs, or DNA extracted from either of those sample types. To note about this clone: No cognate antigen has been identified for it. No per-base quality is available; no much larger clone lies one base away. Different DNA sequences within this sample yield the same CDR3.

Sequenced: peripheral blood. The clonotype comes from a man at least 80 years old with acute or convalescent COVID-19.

The CDR3 in this case is CASSVGGFNEKLFF. The base sequence is TGTGCCAGCAGCGTCGGAGGGTTTAATGAAAAACTGTTTTTT. The chain couples TRBV9 to TRBJ1-4; there is no confident call for the D gene. Sequences SGDLS (CDR1) and YYNGEE (CDR2) are obtained from the germline V gene. V is pared back by 2 bases and J by 4 bases, with 9 bases lying between the germline termini. Counted from cysteine to phenylalanine, this CDR3 has 14 amino acids. Just the 42-base CDR3 DNA is kept, in frame starting at base 1.